This T cell receptor beta chain was documented in a study of Graves' ophthalmopathy and Graves' hyperthyroidism. For the study at large: Peripheral blood sampling preceded any treatment and occurred at initial diagnosis. Findings of the study overall: Discriminating ophthalmopathy from stable hyperthyroidism, a 13-signature model attained a sensitivity of 87.88% and a specificity of about 81%. Among thyroid clonotypes expanded above 0.001 frequency, most also appeared in blood.

Points on this clonotype: Its antigen is unknown.

CAS ≥3, NOSPECS ≥4, moderate-to-severe activity and duration under 3 months marked donors with ophthalmopathy. Trimming took 5 bases from V and 3 from J, leaving 13 bases between them. This CDR3 is built from 14 residues. In germline, CDR1 is PRHDT, CDR2 FYEKMQ (reference sequence). TCR beta CDR3 amplification used RNA transcripts. After a first-round RT-PCR with HTBI primers, a second-round multiplex PCR was run. TCRdb processed the multiplex PCR reads anew with MiXCR; each CDR3 protein has one entry. Here the sample spans roughly 700,000 distinct CDR3 sequences, about 44% being singletons. Sequenced input: peripheral blood. The origin of this receptor is an adult man with Graves' ophthalmopathy. The chain has TRBV13 and TRBJ2-5; D is unresolved. The CDR3 nucleotides are TGTGCCAGCAGCGAGAGGCTTATTGAAGAGACCCAGTACTTC. It specifies CASSERLIEETQYF.